Shown below are 24 T cell receptor beta chains from a single sample sequenced in a study of tissue T cells after allogeneic stem cell transplantation. Adult allogeneic hematopoietic cell transplant recipients with steroid-refractory graft-versus-host disease were prospectively enrolled for research autopsy. Assay used: immunoSEQ multiplex PCR; TCRdb lists only in-frame clones, some missing. The data contain a few hundred clones, roughly two thirds of them singletons. Sample: rectal tissue, taken at autopsy. The receptors originated from a male patient at least 60 years old with steroid-refractory graft-versus-host disease after an allogeneic stem cell transplant. Some T cells may be the graft donor's.

The rearrangement joins TRBV5-6 to TRBJ2-7, with 8 nucleotides matching TRBD1. The CDR3 contains 14 residues. The germline V gene encodes CDR1 SGHDT and CDR2 YYEEEE. Germline trimming cut 4 bases from V and 5 bases from J; bases unmatched to any gene: 8. CDR3 loop: CASSLGQGSHEQYF. CDR3 sequence (DNA): TGTGCCAGCAGCCTAGGACAGGGTTCCCACGAGCAGTACTTC.

This rearrangement joins TRBV6-2 or TRBV6-3 to TRBJ2-1; TRBD1 agrees at 7 bases. The CDR3 spans 13 residues. Germline loops: CDR1 MNHEY, CDR2 SVGEGT. Losses at the gene ends were 3 bases for V and 8 bases for J; bases not matched to a gene: 4. The chain's CDR3 is CASSYTGVDEQFF. CDR3 bases: TGTGCCAGCAGTTATACAGGGGTGGATGAGCAGTTCTTC.

V and J are TRBV19 and TRBJ1-5; 8 positions agree with TRBD1. V gave up 6 bases and J gave up 4 bases; unmatched junction bases: 2. Germline CDR1 reads LNHDA; CDR2 reads SQIVND (reference sequence). The CDR3 is made up of 13 amino acids. The CDR3 sequence is CASRDRENQPQHF. The CDR3, as DNA: TGTGCCAGTAGGGACAGGGAAAATCAGCCCCAGCATTTT.

V usage is TRBV6-1 and J usage is TRBJ1-6, with 7 bases matching TRBD1. Trimming cost V 2 bases and J 6 bases; bases outside gene matches: 7. This CDR3 region has 16 residues. Germline-derived CDR1 and CDR2 are MNHNS and SASEGT. CDR3 amino acids: CASSEHDRAANSPLHF. The CDR3, as DNA: TGTGCCAGCAGTGAACATGACAGGGCCGCTAATTCACCCCTCCACTTT.

In its sample, this clone was seen a few times. The chain combines TRBV5-1 with TRBJ1-5; D not certain. This CDR3 spans 15 amino acids. Germline V lookup: CDR1 SGHRS, CDR2 YFSETQ. V gave up 6 bases and J gave up 9 bases, with 22 bases separating them. CDR3 DNA: TGCGCCAGCAAGGTCCAGGACGGACCCGGGTGGCCCCAGCATTTT. This encodes CASKVQDGPGWPQHF. The full variable domain, completed using reference TRBV5-1 and TRBJ1-5, is KAGVTQTPRYLIKTRGQQVTLSCSPISGHRSVSWYQQTPGQGLQFLFEYFSETQRNKGNFPGRFSGRQFSNSRSEMNVSTLELGDSALYLCASKVQDGPGWPQHFGDGTRLSIL.

This chain connects TRBV3-1 (or the pseudogene TRBV3-2) to TRBJ2-1; D is unclear. CDR1 LGHDT and CDR2 YNNKEL come from the germline V gene (reference sequence). The CDR3 has 17 amino acids. V lost 4 bases to trimming and J lost 5 bases, with 21 bases between them. CDR3 loop: CASSPHTPFHSDNEQFF. CDR3 nucleotide sequence: TGTGCCAGCAGCCCTCACACTCCCTTCCATTCCGACAATGAGCAGTTCTTC.

The chain recombines TRBV7-3 with TRBJ2-3; 10 bases match TRBD1. The CDR3 is 20 residues long. Germline V gene sequence: CDR1 SGHTA, CDR2 FQGTGA. V lost 1 base to trimming and J lost 2 bases; unmatched junction nucleotides: 15. CDR3 DNA: TGTGCCAGCAGCTTAAGGGCCCGGGGACAGGGGAAAGGGCCCACAGATACGCAGTATTTT. Translated, it gives CASSLRARGQGKGPTDTQYF. Full variable domain (missing parts from reference TRBV7-3 and TRBJ2-3): GAGVSQTPSNKVTEKGKYVELRCDPISGHTALYWYRQSLGQGPEFLIYFQGTGAADDSGLPNDRFFAVRPEGSVSTLKIQRTERGDSAVYLCASSLRARGQGKGPTDTQYFGPGTRLTVL.

This clone was detected a few times. The rearrangement uses TRBV7-8 and TRBJ1-1, with D uncertain. Trimming stripped 3 bases from V and 10 bases from J, with 9 bases between. Germline V gene data show CDR1 as SGHVS and CDR2 as FQNEAQ. The CDR3 sequence is 11 residues long. CDR3 residues: CASSFGDRAFF. In nucleotides, the CDR3 is TGTGCCAGCAGCTTTGGGGATAGAGCTTTCTTT.

The chain joins TRBV4-3 to TRBJ1-1; D gene uncertain. Trimming removed 1 base from V and 4 bases from J, with 16 bases in between. In germline, CDR1 is LGHNA, CDR2 YSLEER. This CDR3 region has 16 residues. In nucleotides, the CDR3 is TGCGCCAGCAGCCAAGTGGTTGGGGTATTAGGCACTGAAGCTTTCTTT. Protein sequence: CASSQVVGVLGTEAFF.

The genes are TRBV7-9 and TRBJ2-2, with D tentatively TRBD2 (5 bases). The CDR3 is made up of 16 amino acids. Trimming took off 1 base at V and 3 bases at J, with 12 bases between the two ends. Germline V gives CDR1 SEHNR, CDR2 FQNEAQ (reference sequence). CDR3 sequence: CASSLGSGSYTGELFF. The CDR3 bases are TGTGCCAGCAGCTTAGGGTCGGGGTCGTACACCGGGGAGCTGTTTTTT. The full variable domain, completed using reference TRBV7-9 and TRBJ2-2, is DTGVSQNPRHKITKRGQNVTFRCDPISEHNRLYWYRQTLGQGPEFLTYFQNEAQLEKSRLLSDRFSAERPKGSFSTLEIQRTEQGDSAMYLCASSLGSGSYTGELFFGEGSRLTVL.

This clone was detected a few times. A much larger clone sits a single nucleotide away, making a read error possible. The chain combines TRBV5-6 with TRBJ2-5; TRBD2 agrees at 8 bases. The CDR3 is made up of 15 amino acids. With 3 bases clipped from V and 4 bases from J, the junction kept 8 bases outside the gene matches. Germline V gene lookup returns CDR1 SGHDT and CDR2 YYEEEE. The CDR3 nucleotides read TGTGCCAGCAGCTGGGGGGCCGGGGGGGGAGAGACCCAGTACTTC. This translates into CASSWGAGGGETQYF.

The genes are TRBV19 and TRBJ2-7; D perhaps matches TRBD1 (6 bases). Germline V lookup: CDR1 LNHDA, CDR2 SQIVND (reference sequence). This CDR3 spans 16 amino acids. V gave up 5 bases and J gave up 2 bases, with 19 bases separating them. CDR3: CASSPPYTGLAYEQYF. The CDR3 bases are TGTGCCAGTAGTCCGCCCTACACAGGGTTGGCCTACGAGCAGTACTTC.

The V and J genes are TRBV4-3 and TRBJ2-5; D is possibly TRBD1 or TRBD2 (5 bases each). CDR3 length: 13 residues. Germline CDR1 reads LGHNA; CDR2 reads YSLEER. The V end was cut by 6 bases, the J end by 5 bases, with 13 bases between. The CDR3 coding sequence is TGCGCCAGCAGTTCTCGGTGGGGGGAGACCCAGTACTTC. The encoded protein is CASSSRWGETQYF.

The chain combines TRBV9 with TRBJ2-3; perhaps D is TRBD1 or TRBD2 (7 bases each). Trimming shortened V by 4 bases and J by 4 bases, and 16 bases separated the two germline ends. The CDR3 spans 15 residues. In germline, CDR1 is SGDLS, CDR2 YYNGEE. CDR3 region: CASSPMTGRADTQYF. In DNA, the CDR3 is TGTGCCAGCAGCCCGATGACAGGGAGGGCAGATACGCAGTATTTT.

Details on this clone: One end of the junction is discordant with germline, which a read error may explain. V gene TRBV11-2 combines with J gene TRBJ2-5; D gene unclear. Germline lookup yields CDR1 SGHAT and CDR2 FQNNGV. The CDR3 totals 12 residues. The CDR3: CASNLESETQYF. CDR3 DNA: TGTGCCAGCAACTTAGAGTCCGAGACCCAGTACTTC.

V is TRBV6-6 and J is TRBJ1-4; no clear D. Looked up from germline, CDR1 is MNHNY and CDR2 is SVGAGI (reference sequence). Deletions cut 2 bases from V and 4 bases from J, with 14 bases between. The CDR3 sequence is 16 residues long. The CDR3 loop is CASSYREGEDNEKLFF. The CDR3 nucleotides are TGTGCCAGCAGTTACCGAGAGGGTGAAGATAATGAAAAACTGTTTTTT.

The gene calls are TRBV16 and TRBJ2-7; 8 bases match TRBD1. CDR1 and CDR2 (germline): KGHSY, FQNENV. CDR3 length: 16 residues. V lost 4 bases to trimming and J lost 3 bases; unmatched junction nucleotides: 11. As DNA, the CDR3 is TGTGCCAGCAGCCTTGGTGAGACAGGGGTTTTCTACGAGCAGTACTTC. It encodes CASSLGETGVFYEQYF. The full variable domain, completed using reference TRBV16 and TRBJ2-7, is GEEVAQTPKHLVRGEGQKAKLYCAPIKGHSYVFWYQQVLKNEFKFLISFQNENVFDETGMPKERFSAKCLPNSPCSLEIQATKLEDSAVYFCASSLGETGVFYEQYFGPGTRLTVT.

This chain uses TRBV18 with TRBJ1-4; D is unresolved. Germline V gene lookup returns CDR1 KGHSH and CDR2 LQKENI. Trimming cost V 6 bases and J 5 bases, with 16 bases left between them. The CDR3 is 15 amino acids. CDR3 nucleotides: TGTGCCAGCTCCCTGGTGGCGCTACAAAATGAAAAACTGTTTTTT. It translates to CASSLVALQNEKLFF.

This chain uses TRBV11-2 with TRBJ2-1; no clear D. CDR3 length: 15 amino acids. Trimming cost V 1 base and J 8 bases, with 15 bases left between them. Germline CDR1 is SGHAT and CDR2 is FQNNGV. CDR3 nucleotide sequence: TGTGCCAGCAGCTTAGGACCTGGGGTTCAGGATGAGCAGTTCTTC. Amino acids: CASSLGPGVQDEQFF.

J is TRBJ2-1 and V is TRBV5-6; a weak D match, TRBD2 (6 bases). Looked up from germline, CDR1 is SGHDT and CDR2 is YYEEEE. The V end lost 2 bases, the J end lost 7 bases, and 16 bases lay between the germline ends. The CDR3 sequence is 15 residues long. As DNA, the CDR3 is TGTGCCAGCAGCTTTCCAAGGGGCGGGATAAATGAGCAGTTCTTC. Its translation: CASSFPRGGINEQFF.

This clone has a handful of counts. The gene calls are TRBV9 and TRBJ1-2; D gene unclear. V lost 2 bases to trimming and J lost 4 bases, with 9 bases between them. The CDR3 length is 13 residues. Germline loops: CDR1 SGDLS, CDR2 YYNGEE. DNA of the CDR3: TGTGCCAGCAGCGTTGACCCCTCCTATGGCTACACCTTC. As protein: CASSVDPSYGYTF.

J is TRBJ2-3 and V is TRBV27, with 7 bases that match TRBD1. V trimming: 2 bases; J trimming: 0 bases; junction bases outside the gene matches: 2. The germline CDR1 and CDR2 sequences are MNHEY and SMNVEV (reference sequence). The CDR3 is 15 residues long. The CDR3 region is CASSLRGQSTDTQYF. CDR3 coding DNA: TGTGCCAGCAGTTTAAGGGGACAGAGCACAGATACGCAGTATTTT.

This chain uses TRBV19 with TRBJ1-2; D is unclear. There are 16 residues in the CDR3. Germline assignment: CDR1 LNHDA and CDR2 SQIVND (reference sequence). V gave up 3 bases and J gave up 5 bases, with 19 bases separating them. CDR3 sequence (DNA): TGTGCCAGTAGTATCACCGTGGGCGACACTAGATATGGCTACACCTTC. It specifies CASSITVGDTRYGYTF.

This clone has a single count. The chain combines TRBV7-2 with TRBJ2-1; TRBD2 agrees at 13 bases. Germline-derived CDR1 and CDR2 are SGHTA and FQGNSA. The V segment lost 5 bases and the J segment 0 bases; nucleotides outside the gene matches: 7. CDR3 size: 18 residues. CDR3 in DNA: TGTGCCAGCAGCCCTGGGACTAGCGGGGTTGGCTCCTACAATGAGCAGTTCTTC. The encoded protein is CASSPGTSGVGSYNEQFF.